This entry concerns a single T cell receptor (beta chain). No antigen is known for it. Mismatch with germline at one junction end may stem from a read error. The library was made from cDNA and included unique molecular identifiers. TCRdb reprocessed the PCR reads via MiXCR and lists one record per CDR3 protein. The table records roughly 580,000 distinct CDR3 sequences, around 47% of them present only once. This entry belongs to a study of post-analysis software for immune sequencing data. Study information: Progressive-relapsing, secondary progressive and relapsing-remitting multiple sclerosis were among the disease courses included.

Overall study results and limits: Controls significantly exceeded multiple sclerosis patients in normalized Chao1 diversity. Strong same-batch co-clustering of samples appeared with F measure clustering.

Input material: blood. The receptor was isolated from a girl aged 10-17 years with multiple sclerosis.

Here the CDR3 reads CASRDRGRVNGQFF. The CDR3 region has the DNA TGTGCCAGCAGAGACAGGGGGCGGGTCAATGGGCAGTTCTTC. V usage is TRBV6-1 and J usage is TRBJ2-1; 10 nucleotides match TRBD1. The CDR3 length is 14 residues. Germline V CDR1 and CDR2: MNHNS, SASEGT.